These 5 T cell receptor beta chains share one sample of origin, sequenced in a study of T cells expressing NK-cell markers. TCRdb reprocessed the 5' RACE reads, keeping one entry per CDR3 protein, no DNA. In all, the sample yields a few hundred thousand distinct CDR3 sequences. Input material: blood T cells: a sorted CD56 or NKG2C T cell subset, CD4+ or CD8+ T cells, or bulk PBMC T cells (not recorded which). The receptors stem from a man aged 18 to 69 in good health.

CDR3 loop: CASRRDRGEKLFF. The chain is built from TRBV5-1 and TRBJ1-4; checking the TCRdb D call of TRBD1 is not possible without DNA. Germline V gene lookup returns CDR1 SGHRS and CDR2 YFSETQ. This CDR3 is built from 13 residues.

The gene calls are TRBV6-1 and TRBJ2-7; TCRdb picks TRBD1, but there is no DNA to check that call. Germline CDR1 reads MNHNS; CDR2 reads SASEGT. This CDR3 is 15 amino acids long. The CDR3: CASRRTNRGFGEQYF.

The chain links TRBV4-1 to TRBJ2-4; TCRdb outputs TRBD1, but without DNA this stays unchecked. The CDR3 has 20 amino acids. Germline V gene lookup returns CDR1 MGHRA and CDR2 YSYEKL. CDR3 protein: CASSQEDTHGGTKAKNIQYF.

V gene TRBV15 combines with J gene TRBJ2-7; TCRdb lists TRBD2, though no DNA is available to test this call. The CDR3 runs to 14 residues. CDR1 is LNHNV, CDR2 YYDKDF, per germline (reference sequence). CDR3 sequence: CATSRGLAGYEQYF. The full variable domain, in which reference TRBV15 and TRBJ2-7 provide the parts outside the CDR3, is DAMVIQNPRYQVTQFGKPVTLSCSQTLNHNVMYWYQQKSSQAPKLLFHYYDKDFNNEADTPDNFQSRRPNTSFCFLDIRSPGLGDTAMYLCATSRGLAGYEQYFGPGTRLTVT.

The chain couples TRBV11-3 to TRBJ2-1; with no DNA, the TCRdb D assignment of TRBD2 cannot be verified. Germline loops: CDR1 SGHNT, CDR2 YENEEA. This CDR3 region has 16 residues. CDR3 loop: CASSLSPSGGIHEQFF. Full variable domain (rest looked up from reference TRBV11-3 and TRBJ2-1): EAGVVQSPRYKIIEKKQPVAFWCNPISGHNTLYWYLQNLGQGPELLIRYENEEAVDDSQLPKDRFSAERLKGVDSTLKIQPAELGDSAVYLCASSLSPSGGIHEQFFGPGTRLTVL.